Reported below is one T cell receptor beta chain. Its antigen is not identified. Sequencing was performed with immunoSEQ multiplex PCR; in TCRdb, only in-frame clones are kept and a portion is missing. Altogether more than 80,000 clones are present, about 90% being singletons, with the ten largest covering approximately 5%. The data originate from a study of T cell responses to AZD1222 COVID-19 vaccine. General observations from the study: Vaccination with two AZD1222 doses was followed by a rise in Spike-specific TCR breadth and depth. Just a handful of AZD1222 recipients were seropositive at baseline.

The sample was peripheral blood, taken on day 0 of AZD1222 vaccination. This TCR came from an adult in good health.

The CDR3 DNA is TGTGCCTGGAGTACGGGACTAGCGGGACCAAGCTCCTACGAGCAGTACTTC. Encoded protein: CAWSTGLAGPSSYEQYF. The rearrangement links TRBV30 to TRBJ2-7; TRBD2 matches 13 bases. This CDR3 has 17 amino acids. The germline gives CDR1 GTSNPN, CDR2 SVGIG (reference sequence). J gave up 0 bases and V 2 bases, and 7 bases lay outside the gene matches.